Included here is one T cell receptor (beta chain) sequence, with context. PCR involved 60 Vbeta and 13 Jbeta primers. Libraries were prepared by immunoSEQ multiplex PCR; TCRdb keeps only in-frame clonotypes and omits some of them. Found here are some 150,000 clones, approximately 80% of them singletons; the top ten hold roughly 1.2%. This entry belongs to a study of cytomegalovirus exposure and HLA in healthy donors. The sequence came from a woman between 50 and 59 years old in good health and CMV-seronegative. Sequencing was done on a sample of PBMCs.

This chain's CDR3 is CASSFTQGYGYTF. CDR3 in DNA: TGTGCCAGCAGCTTTACACAGGGCTATGGCTACACCTTC. The chain carries TRBV11-2 and TRBJ1-2; TRBD1 is a possible D gene (6 bases). The germline V gene encodes CDR1 SGHAT and CDR2 FQNNGV. The CDR3 is 13 residues long. Trimming cost V 3 bases and J 4 bases, with 9 bases left between them.